The entry that follows covers one T cell receptor beta chain sequence. No antigen is known for it. The data were taken from a study of early stage breast cancer tumors. Overall study context: ER+/PR+/HER2- status applied to about 70% of the 16 invasive breast tumors. Study observations and caveats: Compared with adjacent normal breast, tumors showed about 2.5-fold denser, more clonal T cells. Most shared enriched TCRB sequences were commonly generated ones. In about 90% of the 16 patients, blood comparison separated tumor from normal breast.

This table comes from immunoSEQ multiplex PCR, and its TCRdb copy is limited to in-frame clones, with some not included. The table lists approximately 70,000 clones, about 85% of them singletons. Sequencing input: blood. This clonotype was obtained from a person in their 40s with breast cancer.

The CDR3 loop reads CASSLNVEVTEAFF. DNA of the CDR3: TGTGCCAGCAGCTTAAATGTGGAGGTCACTGAAGCTTTCTTT. This rearrangement joins TRBV7-3 to TRBJ1-1, with no clear D. Germline V gene data show CDR1 as SGHTA and CDR2 as FQGTGA. V lost 1 base and J lost 4, with 10 bases in between. The CDR3 length is 14 residues.